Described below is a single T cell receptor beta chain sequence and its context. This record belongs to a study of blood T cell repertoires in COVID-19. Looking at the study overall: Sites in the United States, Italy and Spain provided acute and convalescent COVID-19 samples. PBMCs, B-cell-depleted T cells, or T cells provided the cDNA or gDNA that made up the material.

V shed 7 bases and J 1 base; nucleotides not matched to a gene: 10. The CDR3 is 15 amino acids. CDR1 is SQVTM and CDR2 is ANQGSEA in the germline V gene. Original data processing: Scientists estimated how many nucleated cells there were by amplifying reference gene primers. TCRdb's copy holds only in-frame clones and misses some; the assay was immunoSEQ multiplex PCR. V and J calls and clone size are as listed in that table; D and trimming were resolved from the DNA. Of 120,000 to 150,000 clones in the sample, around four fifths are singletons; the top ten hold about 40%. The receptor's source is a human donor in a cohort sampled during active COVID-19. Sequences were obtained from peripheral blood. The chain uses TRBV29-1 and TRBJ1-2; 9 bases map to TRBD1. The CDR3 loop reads CSATLGQGINYGYTF. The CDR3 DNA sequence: TGCAGCGCTACCCTCGGACAGGGGATTAACTATGGCTACACCTTC.